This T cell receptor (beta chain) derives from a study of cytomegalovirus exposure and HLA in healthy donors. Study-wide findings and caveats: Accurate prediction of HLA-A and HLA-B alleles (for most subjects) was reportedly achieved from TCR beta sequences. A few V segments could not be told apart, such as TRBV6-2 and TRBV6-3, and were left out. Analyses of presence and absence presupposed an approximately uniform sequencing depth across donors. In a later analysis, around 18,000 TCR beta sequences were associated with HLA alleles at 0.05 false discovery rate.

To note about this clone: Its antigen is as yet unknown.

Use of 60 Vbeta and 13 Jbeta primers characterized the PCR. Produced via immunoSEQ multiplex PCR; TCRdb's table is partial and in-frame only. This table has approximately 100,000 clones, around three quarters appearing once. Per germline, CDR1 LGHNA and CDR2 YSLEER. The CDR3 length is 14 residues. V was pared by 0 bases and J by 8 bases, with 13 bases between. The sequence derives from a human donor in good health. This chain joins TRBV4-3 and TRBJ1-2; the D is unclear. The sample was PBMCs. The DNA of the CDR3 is TGCGCCAGCAGCCAAGAGTTGGCCCTTACCGGCTACACCTTC. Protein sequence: CASSQELALTGYTF.